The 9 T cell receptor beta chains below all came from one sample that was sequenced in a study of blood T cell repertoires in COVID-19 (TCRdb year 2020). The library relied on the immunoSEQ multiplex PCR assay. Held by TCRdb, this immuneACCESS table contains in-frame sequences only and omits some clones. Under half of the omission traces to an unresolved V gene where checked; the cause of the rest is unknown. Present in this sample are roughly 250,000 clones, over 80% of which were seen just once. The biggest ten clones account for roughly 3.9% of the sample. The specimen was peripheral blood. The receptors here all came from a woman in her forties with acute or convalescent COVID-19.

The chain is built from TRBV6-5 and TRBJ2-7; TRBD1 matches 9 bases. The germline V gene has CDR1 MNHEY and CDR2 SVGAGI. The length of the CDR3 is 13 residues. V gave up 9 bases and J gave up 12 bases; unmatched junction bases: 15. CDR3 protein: CASSRDRESVLYV. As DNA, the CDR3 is TGTGCCAGTTCACGGGACAGGGAAAGTGTTCTGTACGTC.

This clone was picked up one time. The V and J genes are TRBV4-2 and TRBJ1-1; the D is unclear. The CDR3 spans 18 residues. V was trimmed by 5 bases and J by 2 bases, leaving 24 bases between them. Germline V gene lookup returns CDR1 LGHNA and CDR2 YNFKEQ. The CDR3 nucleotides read TGTGCCAGCAGCAGAGATAGACACCCTCAAACCCTAAACACTGAAGCTTTCTTT. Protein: CASSRDRHPQTLNTEAFF.

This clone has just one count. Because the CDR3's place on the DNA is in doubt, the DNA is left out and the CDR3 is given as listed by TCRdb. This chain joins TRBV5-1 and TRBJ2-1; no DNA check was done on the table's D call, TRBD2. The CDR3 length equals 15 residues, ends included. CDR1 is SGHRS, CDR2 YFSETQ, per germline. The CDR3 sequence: CASSFGPGEGNEQFF.

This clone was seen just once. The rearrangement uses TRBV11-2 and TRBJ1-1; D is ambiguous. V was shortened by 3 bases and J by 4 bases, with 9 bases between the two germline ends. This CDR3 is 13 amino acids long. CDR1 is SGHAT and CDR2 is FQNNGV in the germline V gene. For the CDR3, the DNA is TGTGCCAGCAGCTTCCCCGGTAGCACTGAAGCTTTCTTT. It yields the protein CASSFPGSTEAFF. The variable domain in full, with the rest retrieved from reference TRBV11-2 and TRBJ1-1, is EAGVAQSPRYKIIEKRQSVAFWCNPISGHATLYWYQQILGQGPKLLIQFQNNGVVDDSQLPKDRFSAERLKGVDSTLKIQPAKLEDSAVYLCASSFPGSTEAFFGQGTRLTVV.

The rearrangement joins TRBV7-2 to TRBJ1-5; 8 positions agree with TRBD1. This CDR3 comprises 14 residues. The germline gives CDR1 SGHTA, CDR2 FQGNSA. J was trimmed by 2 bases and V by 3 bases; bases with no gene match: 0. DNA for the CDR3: TGTGCCAGCAGCTTGACAGGGGGCAATCAGCCCCAGCATTTT. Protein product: CASSLTGGNQPQHF.

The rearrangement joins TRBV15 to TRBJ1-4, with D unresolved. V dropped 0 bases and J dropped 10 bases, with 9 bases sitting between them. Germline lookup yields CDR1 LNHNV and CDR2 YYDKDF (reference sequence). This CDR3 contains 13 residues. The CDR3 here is CATSRERSGKLFF. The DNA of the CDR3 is TGTGCCACCAGCAGAGAAAGGTCGGGAAAACTGTTTTTT.

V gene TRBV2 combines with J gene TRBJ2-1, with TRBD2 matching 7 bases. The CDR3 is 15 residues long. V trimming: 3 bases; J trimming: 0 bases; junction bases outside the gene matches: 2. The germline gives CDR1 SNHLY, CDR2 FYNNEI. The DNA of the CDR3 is TGTGCCAGCAGTGAGCGGGAGAGCTCCTACAATGAGCAGTTCTTC. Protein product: CASSERESSYNEQFF.

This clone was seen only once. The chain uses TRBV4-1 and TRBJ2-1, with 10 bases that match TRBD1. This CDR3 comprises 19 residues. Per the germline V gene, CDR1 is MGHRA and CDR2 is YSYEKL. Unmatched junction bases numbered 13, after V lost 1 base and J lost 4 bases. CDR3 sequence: CASSQVYLGGQGMYNEQFF. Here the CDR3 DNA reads TGCGCCAGCAGCCAAGTGTATTTAGGGGGACAGGGGATGTACAATGAGCAGTTCTTC.

The CDR3 is CASSLQGYSNQPQHF. Written as DNA, the CDR3 is TGTGCCAGCTCACTCCAGGGATATAGCAATCAGCCCCAGCATTTT. J is TRBJ1-5 and V is TRBV18; possibly TRBD1 for D (5 bases). V gave up 4 bases and J gave up 0 bases, with 10 bases separating them. CDR1 and CDR2 from the germline V gene are KGHSH and LQKENI. The CDR3 runs 15 residues. Filled out from reference TRBV18 and TRBJ1-5, the complete variable domain reads NAGVMQNPRHLVRRRGQEARLRCSPMKGHSHVYWYRQLPEEGLKFMVYLQKENIIDESGMPKERFSAEFPKEGPSILRIQQVVRGDSAAYFCASSLQGYSNQPQHFGDGTRLSIL.